This is a list of T cell receptor beta chains from one sample in a study of graft-versus-host responses after intestinal transplantation. For these receptors, no antigen is known. Some clones are missing from TCRdb's copy, which holds only in-frame ones; the method was immunoSEQ multiplex PCR. The sample holds approximately 130,000 clones, more than 80% seen once. The sample here was unstimulated CD4+ T cells sorted from spleen or lymph node cells, taken before intestinal transplant. The origin of the receptors is a human donor who received an intestinal transplant. CDR3s include the opening cysteine and the closing phenylalanine or tryptophan. The order of the fields is D gene, V gene, J gene, clone size, CDR3 DNA, CDR3 protein. The D gene is left open where the match is weak. Clone size, where shown, is once, few, many, or a class for clones that have expanded.

d_call: -; v_call: TRBV7-9; j_call: TRBJ1-2; clone_size: -; cdr3_nt: TGTGCCAGCAGCATGGACAATAACTATGGCTACACCTTC; cdr3_aa: CASSMDNNYGYTF
d_call: -; v_call: TRBV2; j_call: TRBJ2-5; clone_size: -; cdr3_nt: TGTGCCAGCAGGGAGCAGCCCCAAGAGACCCAGTACTTC; cdr3_aa: CASREQPQETQYF
d_call: -; v_call: TRBV5-4; j_call: TRBJ1-1; clone_size: -; cdr3_nt: TGTGCCAGCAGCTTGGACAGTTCGGTGAACACTGAAGCTTTCTTT; cdr3_aa: CASSLDSSVNTEAFF
d_call: TRBD2; v_call: TRBV11-3; j_call: TRBJ2-3; clone_size: -; cdr3_nt: TGTGCCAGCAGCTTAGAGGGACTACGCACAGATACGCAGTATTTT; cdr3_aa: CASSLEGLRTDTQYF
d_call: -; v_call: TRBV7-6; j_call: TRBJ2-5; clone_size: -; cdr3_nt: TGTGCCAGCAGCTTAGAGTATGGAGGACTAGAGACCCAGTACTTC; cdr3_aa: CASSLEYGGLETQYF
d_call: -; v_call: TRBV27; j_call: TRBJ1-6; clone_size: once; cdr3_nt: TGTGCCAGCAGGTCAACCGGGACGAAGGAATCACCCCTCCACTTT; cdr3_aa: CASRSTGTKESPLHF
d_call: -; v_call: TRBV7-3; j_call: TRBJ1-2; clone_size: -; cdr3_nt: TGTGCCAGCAGCTTAGGGGGGACCAGGTCGGGTGGCTACACCTTC; cdr3_aa: CASSLGGTRSGGYTF
d_call: -; v_call: TRBV11-3; j_call: TRBJ2-7; clone_size: -; cdr3_nt: TGTGCCAGCAGCCCAGCCGGGAAACCCTACGAGCAGTACTTC; cdr3_aa: CASSPAGKPYEQYF
d_call: -; v_call: TRBV20-1; j_call: TRBJ1-2; clone_size: -; cdr3_nt: TGCAGTGCCGGGTCTAACTATGGCTACACCTTC; cdr3_aa: CSAGSNYGYTF
d_call: -; v_call: TRBV19; j_call: TRBJ2-3; clone_size: -; cdr3_nt: TGTGCCAGTAGTTCGACCCTTGGCGGGGGCTTGGCAGATACGCAGTATTTT; cdr3_aa: CASSSTLGGGLADTQYF
d_call: -; v_call: TRBV7-2; j_call: TRBJ2-5; clone_size: -; cdr3_nt: TGTGCCAGCAGCTCCCGGGGGGCGCAAGAGACCCAGTACTTC; cdr3_aa: CASSSRGAQETQYF
d_call: -; v_call: TRBV7-9; j_call: TRBJ1-1; clone_size: -; cdr3_nt: TGTGCCAGCAGGCGGGGAGGAGCGGCCGCTGAAGCTTTCTTT; cdr3_aa: CASRRGGAAAEAFF
d_call: -; v_call: TRBV6-1; j_call: TRBJ2-3; clone_size: -; cdr3_nt: TGTGCCAGCAGTAAGGGCCCCTCGGCAGATACGCAGTATTTT; cdr3_aa: CASSKGPSADTQYF
d_call: -; v_call: TRBV30; j_call: TRBJ2-7; clone_size: -; cdr3_nt: TGTGCCTGGAGCTTAGGGGGGGGCTCCTACGAGCAGTACTTC; cdr3_aa: CAWSLGGGSYEQYF
d_call: -; v_call: TRBV10-3; j_call: TRBJ2-1; clone_size: -; cdr3_nt: TGTGCCATCAGTGAGTCGGGAGAACAGAATGAGCAGTTCTTC; cdr3_aa: CAISESGEQNEQFF
d_call: -; v_call: TRBV6-1; j_call: TRBJ1-1; clone_size: once; cdr3_nt: TGTGCCAGCCGCTATAACATGAACACTGAAGCTTTCTTT; cdr3_aa: CASRYNMNTEAFF
d_call: -; v_call: TRBV27; j_call: TRBJ1-4; clone_size: -; cdr3_nt: TGTGCCAGCAGTTTATACGGGCCTAATGAAAAACTGTTTTTT; cdr3_aa: CASSLYGPNEKLFF
d_call: -; v_call: TRBV6-5; j_call: TRBJ2-2; clone_size: -; cdr3_nt: TGTGCCAGCAGTTACGTCTTGGGGGGCCCCGGGGAGCTGTTTTTT; cdr3_aa: CASSYVLGGPGELFF
d_call: TRBD2; v_call: TRBV18; j_call: TRBJ2-2; clone_size: -; cdr3_nt: TGTGCCAGCTCGCGGGACTACTCGAACACCGGGGAGCTGTTTTTT; cdr3_aa: CASSRDYSNTGELFF
d_call: TRBD1; v_call: TRBV19; j_call: TRBJ2-7; clone_size: few; cdr3_nt: TGTGCCAGTAGTCCGCAGGGACAGGGGGGATACGAGCAGTACTTC; cdr3_aa: CASSPQGQGGYEQYF
d_call: -; v_call: TRBV6-5; j_call: TRBJ2-2; clone_size: once; cdr3_nt: TGTGCCAGCAGTCTAAGCCGGGACACCGGGGAGCTGTTTTTT; cdr3_aa: CASSLSRDTGELFF
d_call: TRBD1; v_call: TRBV10-3; j_call: TRBJ2-5; clone_size: -; cdr3_nt: TGTGCCATCAGTGAGTCTACAGGGGGCCAAGAGACCCAGTACTTC; cdr3_aa: CAISESTGGQETQYF
d_call: -; v_call: TRBV5-1; j_call: TRBJ1-2; clone_size: -; cdr3_nt: TGCGCCAGCACCTTAGACAGCCTCTATGGCTACACCTTC; cdr3_aa: CASTLDSLYGYTF
d_call: TRBD2; v_call: TRBV5-1; j_call: TRBJ2-3; clone_size: once; cdr3_nt: TGCGCCAGCAGCCTGGGACTAGCGGGTAGCACAGATACGCAGTATTTT; cdr3_aa: CASSLGLAGSTDTQYF
d_call: -; v_call: TRBV19; j_call: TRBJ1-1; clone_size: -; cdr3_nt: TGTGCCAGTAGTATGGGAGGGAACACTGAAGCTTTCTTT; cdr3_aa: CASSMGGNTEAFF
d_call: -; v_call: TRBV19; j_call: TRBJ2-2; clone_size: -; cdr3_nt: TGTGCCAGTAGTATTAATTGGGGCCACACCGGGGAGCTGTTTTTT; cdr3_aa: CASSINWGHTGELFF
d_call: TRBD1; v_call: TRBV7-2; j_call: TRBJ1-5; clone_size: -; cdr3_nt: TGTGCCAGCAGCTTTCGGACAGGGGATCAGCCCCAGCATTTT; cdr3_aa: CASSFRTGDQPQHF
d_call: TRBD1; v_call: TRBV5-4; j_call: TRBJ1-2; clone_size: once; cdr3_nt: TGTGCCAGCAGCCACTCGACAGGGCCCATATATGGCTACACCTTC; cdr3_aa: CASSHSTGPIYGYTF
d_call: TRBD1; v_call: TRBV9; j_call: TRBJ2-1; clone_size: -; cdr3_nt: TGTGCCAGCAGCGTTGGGGGACAGGGGAAGAATGAGCAGTTCTTC; cdr3_aa: CASSVGGQGKNEQFF
d_call: -; v_call: TRBV2; j_call: TRBJ1-5; clone_size: -; cdr3_nt: TGTGCCAGCAATGAGGGGGATTGGGGCAATCAGCCCCAGCATTTT; cdr3_aa: CASNEGDWGNQPQHF
d_call: -; v_call: TRBV5-4; j_call: TRBJ2-3; clone_size: -; cdr3_nt: TGTGCCAGCAGCTTGAAAGGGATCGCAACTAGCACAGATACGCAGTATTTT; cdr3_aa: CASSLKGIATSTDTQYF
d_call: -; v_call: TRBV4-1; j_call: TRBJ1-2; clone_size: few; cdr3_nt: TGCGCCAGCAGCCAGGTGTCATCCAGCAACCGATTCCATGGCTACACCTTC; cdr3_aa: CASSQVSSSNRFHGYTF
d_call: -; v_call: TRBV2; j_call: TRBJ1-6; clone_size: -; cdr3_nt: TGTGCCAGCAGGGGGACACTCAGGGATAATTCACCCCTCCACTTT; cdr3_aa: CASRGTLRDNSPLHF
d_call: TRBD1; v_call: TRBV6-5; j_call: TRBJ1-4; clone_size: -; cdr3_nt: TGTGCCAGCAGTTGGGACAGGGGGCCTGCTAATGAAAAACTGTTTTTT; cdr3_aa: CASSWDRGPANEKLFF
d_call: -; v_call: TRBV7-9; j_call: TRBJ2-5; clone_size: -; cdr3_nt: TGTGCCAGCAGCACCTTTGACATTCAAGAGACCCAGTACTTC; cdr3_aa: CASSTFDIQETQYF
d_call: -; v_call: TRBV28; j_call: TRBJ1-2; clone_size: -; cdr3_nt: TGTGCCAGCAGTTTGGGGGCCCATGGCTACACCTTC; cdr3_aa: CASSLGAHGYTF
d_call: -; v_call: TRBV10-1; j_call: TRBJ1-1; clone_size: -; cdr3_nt: TGCGCCAGCAGTGCACAGCAAAACACTGAAGCTTTCTTT; cdr3_aa: CASSAQQNTEAFF
d_call: -; v_call: TRBV12-5; j_call: TRBJ1-1; clone_size: -; cdr3_nt: TGTGCTAGTGGTTCGGGGGGGCTGAACACTGAAGCTTTCTTT; cdr3_aa: CASGSGGLNTEAFF
d_call: -; v_call: TRBV2; j_call: TRBJ2-5; clone_size: -; cdr3_nt: TGTGCCAGCAGACAGGACTCCCGACGTTTTGGGGCCCAGTACTTC; cdr3_aa: CASRQDSRRFGAQYF
d_call: -; v_call: TRBV29-1; j_call: TRBJ2-5; clone_size: -; cdr3_nt: TGCAGCGTCCGTGGGGGGGGGCGAAAGGAGACCCAGTACTTC; cdr3_aa: CSVRGGGRKETQYF
d_call: TRBD1; v_call: TRBV4-1; j_call: TRBJ1-4; clone_size: -; cdr3_nt: TGCGCCAGCAGCCGGGACAGGGTGGCTAATGAAAAACTGTTTTTT; cdr3_aa: CASSRDRVANEKLFF
d_call: -; v_call: TRBV19; j_call: TRBJ2-6; clone_size: -; cdr3_nt: TGTGCCAGTAGTATACGAAAAATGAGTGGCTCTGGGGCCAACGTCCTGACTTTC; cdr3_aa: CASSIRKMSGSGANVLTF
d_call: -; v_call: TRBV6-5; j_call: TRBJ1-6; clone_size: -; cdr3_nt: TGTGCCAGCAGTGGAGACAGCATTTATAATTCACCCCTCCACTTT; cdr3_aa: CASSGDSIYNSPLHF
d_call: -; v_call: TRBV5-5; j_call: TRBJ1-3; clone_size: few; cdr3_nt: TGTGCCAGCAGCTTGGAACAGACCAGAAACACCATATATTTT; cdr3_aa: CASSLEQTRNTIYF
d_call: -; v_call: TRBV20-1; j_call: TRBJ2-3; clone_size: -; cdr3_nt: TGCAGTGCGCGAAGGGATACGCAGTATTTT; cdr3_aa: CSARRDTQYF
d_call: -; v_call: TRBV23-1; j_call: TRBJ2-2; clone_size: -; cdr3_nt: TGCGCCAGCAGTCAATTATCACGGGACACCGGGGAGCTGTTTTTT; cdr3_aa: CASSQLSRDTGELFF
d_call: TRBD1; v_call: TRBV7-3; j_call: TRBJ1-6; clone_size: -; cdr3_nt: TGTGCCAGCGGCTTAGCAGACAGGGAATCAACAATATCACCCCTCCACTTT; cdr3_aa: CASGLADRESTISPLHF
d_call: -; v_call: TRBV6-5; j_call: TRBJ1-1; clone_size: -; cdr3_nt: TGTGCCAGCAGACCTGCGGGGTTGAACACTGAAGCTTTCTTT; cdr3_aa: CASRPAGLNTEAFF
d_call: -; v_call: TRBV18; j_call: TRBJ2-5; clone_size: -; cdr3_nt: TGTGCCAGCTCACCACCGGGCGGAGTGGCCCTCTATGGGGAGTCCCAAGAGACCCAGTACTTC; cdr3_aa: CASSPPGGVALYGESQETQYF
d_call: TRBD1; v_call: TRBV6-1; j_call: TRBJ2-7; clone_size: -; cdr3_nt: TGTGCCAGCAGCCGGGACAGAAACTACGAGCAGTACTTC; cdr3_aa: CASSRDRNYEQYF
d_call: -; v_call: TRBV29-1; j_call: TRBJ2-3; clone_size: -; cdr3_nt: TGCAGCGTTGGTGTAGGGCAGACTAGCACAGATACGCAGTATTTT; cdr3_aa: CSVGVGQTSTDTQYF
d_call: -; v_call: TRBV4-1; j_call: TRBJ2-3; clone_size: -; cdr3_nt: TGCGCCAGCAGCTTATCGGGACGCCACACAGATACGCAGTATTTT; cdr3_aa: CASSLSGRHTDTQYF
d_call: TRBD2; v_call: TRBV11-3; j_call: TRBJ2-1; clone_size: -; cdr3_nt: TGTGCCAGCAGCTTAGCTAGCGGGGCGTACAATGAGCAGTTCTTC; cdr3_aa: CASSLASGAYNEQFF
d_call: -; v_call: TRBV6-5; j_call: TRBJ2-1; clone_size: -; cdr3_nt: TGTGCCAGCGGAGCGGACGGATCCTACAATGAGCAGTTCTTC; cdr3_aa: CASGADGSYNEQFF
d_call: -; v_call: TRBV29-1; j_call: TRBJ1-2; clone_size: once; cdr3_nt: TGCAGCGTTGGGGAGGGGATGGGCTATGGCTACACCTTC; cdr3_aa: CSVGEGMGYGYTF
d_call: -; v_call: TRBV15; j_call: TRBJ2-5; clone_size: -; cdr3_nt: TGTGCCACCAGCAGAGATCGGGGCGAGGGAGAGACCCAGTACTTC; cdr3_aa: CATSRDRGEGETQYF
d_call: -; v_call: TRBV28; j_call: TRBJ2-5; clone_size: once; cdr3_nt: TGTGCCAGCAGTTTTTACGCCCCGAAACATCAAGAGACCCAGTACTTC; cdr3_aa: CASSFYAPKHQETQYF
d_call: TRBD2; v_call: TRBV7-7; j_call: TRBJ2-3; clone_size: -; cdr3_nt: TGTGCCAGCAGCGTAACTAGCGGGAGGGCGGATACGCAGTATTTT; cdr3_aa: CASSVTSGRADTQYF
d_call: TRBD1; v_call: TRBV5-6; j_call: TRBJ2-5; clone_size: -; cdr3_nt: TGTGCCAGCAACCTACAGGGGAGAGAGACCCAGTACTTC; cdr3_aa: CASNLQGRETQYF
d_call: TRBD1; v_call: TRBV5-1; j_call: TRBJ1-3; clone_size: -; cdr3_nt: TGCGCCAGCAGCTTGGCGGGACAGGGAGTCTCTGGAAACACCATATATTTT; cdr3_aa: CASSLAGQGVSGNTIYF